This T cell receptor beta chain was identified during a study of cytomegalovirus exposure and HLA in healthy donors. Study-level background: A prior analysis found more than 90 million unique TCR beta sequences from around 180 million T cells. Study-wide results and caveats: According to the study, roughly 160 TCR beta chains were cytomegalovirus-associated. The authors excluded some V segments, including TRBV6-2 and TRBV6-3, as indistinguishable. A later analysis showed that HLA-associated TCR beta chains had undergone more clonal expansion than equally common others.

With regard to this clone: What it recognizes is unknown.

V was cut by 5 bases and J by 0 bases, with 11 bases left in between. CDR1 and CDR2 (germline): MGHRA, YSYEKL. The length of the CDR3 is 15 residues. This PCR relied on a set of 60 Vbeta primers and 13 Jbeta primers. Sequenced by immunoSEQ multiplex PCR; TCRdb stores in-frame clones only, minus some. Of roughly 150,000 clones detected, 85% appear once; the ten largest clones hold 1%. The sequenced sample consisted of PBMCs. V and J are TRBV4-1 and TRBJ1-5; D is uncertain. This receptor was obtained from a boy between 2 and 10 years old in good health and CMV-seronegative. The CDR3 region is CASSINPYSNQPQHF. The CDR3 bases are TGCGCCAGCAGCATTAATCCCTATAGCAATCAGCCCCAGCATTTT.